The source of this T cell receptor beta chain is a study of blood T cell repertoires in COVID-19. Turning to the study itself: Spain, Italy and the United States supplied samples that represented acute and convalescent COVID-19. From T cells, B-cell-depleted T cells, or PBMCs came the material, which was cDNA or gDNA.

V was clipped by 2 bases and J by 17 bases, with 16 bases between them. The CDR3 totals 13 residues. Germline-derived CDR1 and CDR2 are SGHDN and FVKESK. This clone has only a few counts. Authors' data handling: Nucleated cell number was recorded as an estimate derived from reference gene primer amplification. Method: immunoSEQ multiplex PCR; TCRdb's copy keeps in-frame clones and lacks some. The V and J calls and the clone size are those of that table, but D and trimming were determined from the DNA. The data contain more than 100,000 clones, over 75% of them singletons. This clonotype was obtained from a human donor in a cohort sampled during active or convalescent COVID-19. Material: peripheral blood. The genes are TRBV14 and TRBJ1-6; D is ambiguous. This CDR3 reads CASSQRRTDPVHF. The DNA of the CDR3 is TGTGCCAGCAGCCAAAGGAGGACGGACCCGGTCCACTTT.